This is a list of T cell receptor beta chains from one sample in a study of glioma-infiltrating T cells after dendritic cell vaccination. Data came from immunoSEQ multiplex PCR; TCRdb stores just in-frame clones and leaves some out. The sample shows 90,000 or so clones, more than 80% of them seen only once. Sequences were derived from blood, sampled after dendritic cell vaccination. These TCRs come from a human donor with glioblastoma. Each CDR3 is given with its conserved first and last residue. The order of the fields is D gene, clone size, V gene, J gene, CDR3 DNA, CDR3 protein. D genes are given only for firm matches. Not every row has a clone size; where given, it reads once, few, many or a size class.

-,-,TRBV5-1,TRBJ2-2,TGCGCCAGCAGCTCCGGGAACCGGAACACCGGGGAGCTGTTTTTT,CASSSGNRNTGELFF
TRBD1,-,TRBV2,TRBJ2-7,TGTGCCAGCAGTGTTGGGGGACAGAGCTCCTACGAGCAGTACTTC,CASSVGGQSSYEQYF
-,-,TRBV19,TRBJ1-1,TGTGCCAGTAGTATAGTATCGAACACTGAAGCTTTCTTT,CASSIVSNTEAFF
-,-,TRBV7-2,TRBJ2-7,TGTGCCAGCAGCCCATACCTACACGAGCAGTACTTC,CASSPYLHEQYF
-,few,TRBV2,TRBJ2-5,TGTGCCAGCAGTAATAGCGGACAAGAGACCCAGTACTTC,CASSNSGQETQYF
TRBD1,-,TRBV6-5,TRBJ1-2,TGTGCCAGCAGCAACGACAGGGGGGGTGGCTACACCTTC,CASSNDRGGGYTF
-,-,TRBV7-9,TRBJ2-3,TGTGCCAACCAGGACTACCCCACAGATACGCAGTATTTT,CANQDYPTDTQYF
TRBD2,-,TRBV12-5,TRBJ2-1,TGTGCTAGTGCTCATAGCGGGGGGTCACACGGGCAGTTCTTC,CASAHSGGSHGQFF
-,-,TRBV6-5,TRBJ2-3,TGTGCCAGCAGGTCAGGGGCCCCGGGTTCTGCTACGCAGTATTTT,CASRSGAPGSATQYF
-,-,TRBV7-2,TRBJ2-2,TGTGCCAGCAGCTACCTTCCTGGCACAAACACCGGGGAGCTGTTTTTT,CASSYLPGTNTGELFF
-,-,TRBV5-6,TRBJ2-2,TGTGCCAGCAGCTTGAGTTTATGGTGGCATCAGAACACCGGGGAGCTGTTTTTT,CASSLSLWWHQNTGELFF
-,few,TRBV7-2,TRBJ1-2,TGTGCCAGCAGCTTTAGGACAGAGTCCTATGGCTACACCTTC,CASSFRTESYGYTF
-,-,TRBV6-1,TRBJ1-4,TGTGCCAGCATAAGCCCAGAGAGGAAACTGTTTTTT,CASISPERKLFF
-,few,TRBV4-1,TRBJ1-1,TGCGCCAGCAGCCAGACCATGGGCCCCGACACTGAAGCTTTCTTT,CASSQTMGPDTEAFF
-,-,TRBV4-1,TRBJ2-7,TGCGCCAGCAGCCACCCTGGGCCCTCCTTTGAGCAGTACTTC,CASSHPGPSFEQYF
-,medium-sized,TRBV6-5,TRBJ1-5,TGTGCCAGCAGTACCCGGACGGGGGGCAATCAGCCCCAGCATTTT,CASSTRTGGNQPQHF
-,-,TRBV6-1,TRBJ1-6,TGTGCCAGCCTCCCTGGGCAGGGTAGTTCACCCCTCCACTTT,CASLPGQGSSPLHF
-,-,TRBV6-1,TRBJ1-2,TGTGCCAGCACCAGGAATCTGTATGGCTACACCTTC,CASTRNLYGYTF
TRBD2,-,TRBV9,TRBJ2-5,TGTGCCAGCAGCCCCGCAGCGGGGAAGAGAGAGACCCAGTACTTC,CASSPAAGKRETQYF
-,-,TRBV7-9,TRBJ1-2,TGTGCCAGCAGCTTTACGGCAGCTAGTTATGGCTACACCTTC,CASSFTAASYGYTF
-,-,TRBV28,TRBJ1-2,TGTGCCAGCAGTCCCCCGAACAGAGAGGGCTACACCTTC,CASSPPNREGYTF